Listed below are T cell receptor beta chains from one sample, sequenced in a study of CD8 T cell repertoires and HIV-1 epitope variants. TCRdb's copy holds only in-frame clones and misses some; the assay was immunoSEQ multiplex PCR. The table includes 4,800 or so clones, 64% detected once. These TCRs are of unknown antigen specificity. Sample: cultured CD8+ T cells derived from PBMCs. These TCRs come from a male donor with HIV. Each CDR3 is given with its conserved first and last residue. A D gene is named only where the DNA matches it firmly. Rows may omit the clone size; those that give it use once, few, many or a size class.

J: TRBJ2-3
size: .
D: .
V: TRBV21-1
CDR3: CASRTSVDTQYF
DNA: TGTGCCAGCAGGACTAGCGTGGATACGCAGTATTTT

J: TRBJ2-3
size: few
D: .
V: TRBV5-4
CDR3: CASSPGWGTDTQYF
DNA: TGTGCCAGCAGCCCGGGGTGGGGCACAGATACGCAGTATTTT

J: TRBJ2-3
size: .
D: .
V: TRBV7-8
CDR3: CASSLPGPADTQYF
DNA: TGTGCCAGCAGCTTACCGGGTCCCGCAGATACGCAGTATTTT

J: TRBJ2-7
size: .
D: .
V: TRBV4-3
CDR3: CASSQEADTLIYEQYF
DNA: TGCGCCAGCAGCCAAGAGGCGGACACGCTAATTTACGAGCAGTACTTC

J: TRBJ2-1
size: few
D: .
V: TRBV6-5
CDR3: CASSYGRYNEQFF
DNA: TGTGCCAGCAGCTATGGCCGCTACAATGAGCAGTTCTTC

J: TRBJ2-5
size: once
D: TRBD1
V: TRBV15
CDR3: CATSRGLTQGQKQETQYF
DNA: TGTGCCACCAGCAGGGGGCTTACACAGGGGCAGAAACAAGAGACCCAGTACTTC

J: TRBJ1-4
size: few
D: .
V: TRBV5-4
CDR3: CASSPGDGGNEKLFF
DNA: TGTGCCAGCAGCCCGGGGGACGGGGGTAATGAAAAACTGTTTTTT

J: TRBJ2-5
size: .
D: TRBD1
V: TRBV29-1
CDR3: CSVEVSGTGGETQYF
DNA: TGCAGCGTTGAAGTAAGCGGGACAGGGGGAGAGACCCAGTACTTC

J: TRBJ1-1
size: .
D: .
V: TRBV5-6
CDR3: CASSLGGFSLMNTEAFF
DNA: TGTGCCAGCAGCTTGGGCGGATTCTCTTTAATGAACACTGAAGCTTTCTTT

J: TRBJ1-6
size: few
D: TRBD1
V: TRBV7-9
CDR3: CASSATGESPLHF
DNA: TGTGCCAGCAGCGCGACAGGGGAATCACCCCTCCACTTT

J: TRBJ1-1
size: .
D: .
V: TRBV23-1
CDR3: CASSRDSGGAFF
DNA: TGCGCCAGCAGTCGAGATTCTGGTGGAGCTTTCTTT

J: TRBJ2-1
size: .
D: .
V: TRBV27
CDR3: CASSLSSVWGSKDEQFF
DNA: TGTGCCAGCAGTTTATCGAGTGTGTGGGGGAGTAAGGATGAGCAGTTCTTC

J: TRBJ2-1
size: .
D: TRBD1
V: TRBV19
CDR3: CASSRGQGRSEQFF
DNA: TGTGCCAGTAGTAGGGGACAGGGTAGAAGTGAGCAGTTCTTC

J: TRBJ1-4
size: .
D: .
V: TRBV7-6
CDR3: CASSPVDTTNEKLFF
DNA: TGTGCCAGCAGCCCCGTCGACACAACTAATGAAAAACTGTTTTTT

J: TRBJ2-7
size: .
D: TRBD2
V: TRBV6-5
CDR3: CASSTGGLSYEQYF
DNA: TGTGCCAGCTCGACGGGAGGGCTCTCCTACGAGCAGTACTTC

J: TRBJ1-2
size: .
D: TRBD1
V: TRBV5-4
CDR3: CASSDPGTGVLGAF
DNA: TGTGCCAGCAGCGATCCCGGGACAGGGGTCCTCGGTGCCTTC

J: TRBJ2-7
size: few
D: TRBD1
V: TRBV2
CDR3: CASSEAFGTGNEQYF
DNA: TGTGCCAGCAGTGAGGCGTTCGGGACAGGGAACGAGCAGTACTTC

J: TRBJ2-6
size: medium-sized
D: TRBD1
V: TRBV19
CDR3: CASGTGGSGANVLTF
DNA: TGTGCCAGTGGGACAGGGGGCTCTGGGGCCAACGTCCTGACTTTC

J: TRBJ1-1
size: once
D: .
V: TRBV30
CDR3: CAWSKMGAAEAFF
DNA: TGTGCCTGGAGTAAGATGGGGGCCGCTGAAGCTTTCTTT

J: TRBJ1-3
size: .
D: .
V: TRBV27
CDR3: CASSPWGGADGNTIYF
DNA: TGTGCCAGCAGTCCCTGGGGTGGGGCGGATGGAAACACCATATATTTT

J: TRBJ2-2
size: .
D: .
V: TRBV5-1
CDR3: CASKKNDPNTGELFF
DNA: TGCGCCAGCAAGAAAAACGACCCGAACACCGGGGAGCTGTTTTTT

J: TRBJ2-7
size: .
D: .
V: TRBV5-1
CDR3: CASSGYSYEQYF
DNA: TGCGCCAGCAGCGGTTACTCCTACGAGCAGTACTTC

J: TRBJ1-1
size: .
D: .
V: TRBV5-1
CDR3: CASSYSQGTEAFF
DNA: TGCGCCAGCAGCTATTCACAGGGCACTGAAGCTTTCTTT

J: TRBJ1-2
size: .
D: TRBD1
V: TRBV5-8
CDR3: CASSPGTVGYTF
DNA: TGTGCCAGCAGCCCTGGGACAGTCGGCTACACCTTC

J: TRBJ2-1
size: .
D: TRBD2
V: TRBV27
CDR3: CASSPTTSGYSYNEQFF
DNA: TGTGCCAGCAGTCCTACGACTAGCGGCTACTCCTACAATGAGCAGTTCTTC

J: TRBJ1-5
size: .
D: .
V: TRBV7-9
CDR3: CASSPTTAPWPQHF
DNA: TGTGCCAGCAGCCCAACGACAGCTCCCTGGCCCCAGCATTTT

J: TRBJ1-1
size: .
D: TRBD1
V: TRBV9
CDR3: CASSSPGTGVISTEAFF
DNA: TGTGCCAGCAGTTCCCCCGGGACAGGGGTGATTTCCACTGAAGCTTTCTTT

J: TRBJ2-1
size: .
D: .
V: TRBV6-5
CDR3: CASSYYRGLHNEQFF
DNA: TGTGCCAGCAGTTACTATCGGGGATTGCACAATGAGCAGTTCTTC

J: TRBJ2-2
size: once
D: TRBD1
V: TRBV28
CDR3: CASSLHQGATGELFF
DNA: TGTGCCAGCAGTTTACATCAGGGGGCGACCGGGGAGCTGTTTTTT

J: TRBJ1-2
size: few
D: TRBD1
V: TRBV28
CDR3: CASSYGTEEGYGYTF
DNA: TGTGCCAGCAGTTACGGGACAGAGGAGGGCTATGGCTACACCTTC

J: TRBJ1-5
size: few
D: .
V: TRBV6-4
CDR3: CASSDSTYGNQPQHF
DNA: TGTGCCAGCAGTGACTCGACCTACGGCAATCAGCCCCAGCATTTT

J: TRBJ1-4
size: few
D: TRBD1
V: TRBV19
CDR3: CASSTQTDRTMREKLFF
DNA: TGTGCCAGTAGTACACAAACGGACAGGACGATGCGGGAAAAACTGTTTTTT

J: TRBJ2-2
size: .
D: .
V: TRBV5-1
CDR3: CASSLVDRELFF
DNA: TGCGCCAGCAGCTTAGTAGACCGGGAGCTGTTTTTT

J: TRBJ2-2
size: .
D: .
V: TRBV9
CDR3: CASSPGTLTGELFF
DNA: TGTGCCAGCAGCCCCGGGACCCTCACCGGGGAGCTGTTTTTT

J: TRBJ2-3
size: .
D: TRBD1
V: TRBV7-8
CDR3: CASSPYGTGDTDTQYF
DNA: TGTGCCAGCAGCCCCTATGGGACAGGGGACACAGATACGCAGTATTTT

J: TRBJ1-5
size: few
D: .
V: TRBV27
CDR3: CASSRTRGGNQPQHF
DNA: TGTGCCAGCAGCCGGACCAGGGGTGGCAATCAGCCCCAGCATTTT

J: TRBJ1-1
size: once
D: .
V: TRBV9
CDR3: CASSAGEILNTEAFF
DNA: TGTGCCAGCAGCGCCGGGGAGATTTTGAACACTGAAGCTTTCTTT

J: TRBJ1-3
size: few
D: .
V: TRBV11-2
CDR3: CASSFPRAGVGGNTIYF
DNA: TGTGCCAGCAGCTTTCCCCGTGCGGGAGTTGGTGGAAACACCATATATTTT

J: TRBJ2-1
size: once
D: .
V: TRBV28
CDR3: CASSLFLADEQFF
DNA: TGTGCCAGCAGTTTATTTCTTGCGGATGAGCAGTTCTTC

J: TRBJ2-7
size: .
D: TRBD2
V: TRBV28
CDR3: CASSPRGVTEQYF
DNA: TGTGCCAGCAGTCCCCGGGGGGTGACCGAGCAGTACTTC

J: TRBJ2-5
size: .
D: TRBD1
V: TRBV14
CDR3: CASSQDPGGETQYF
DNA: TGTGCCAGCAGCCAAGATCCAGGGGGAGAGACCCAGTACTTC

J: TRBJ1-1
size: .
D: TRBD1
V: TRBV10-3
CDR3: CAISEGTGRKMNTEAFF
DNA: TGTGCCATCAGTGAGGGGACAGGCCGTAAGATGAACACTGAAGCTTTCTTT

J: TRBJ2-5
size: .
D: .
V: TRBV7-8
CDR3: CASSFEESQETQYF
DNA: TGTGCCAGCAGCTTTGAGGAGAGTCAAGAGACCCAGTACTTC

J: TRBJ1-1
size: few
D: .
V: TRBV30
CDR3: CQVELNTEAFF
DNA: TGTCAGGTAGAACTAAACACTGAAGCTTTCTTT

J: TRBJ2-5
size: .
D: .
V: TRBV2
CDR3: CASTFGIEETQYF
DNA: TGTGCCAGCACATTTGGAATTGAAGAGACCCAGTACTTC

J: TRBJ2-1
size: .
D: TRBD2
V: TRBV11-1
CDR3: CASSLAWVAGGNEQFF
DNA: TGTGCCAGCAGCTTAGCGTGGGTAGCGGGAGGTAATGAGCAGTTCTTC

J: TRBJ2-1
size: .
D: .
V: TRBV6-5
CDR3: CASSYGQGVGEQFF
DNA: TGTGCCAGCAGTTACGGGCAGGGAGTGGGTGAGCAGTTCTTC

J: TRBJ1-5
size: .
D: .
V: TRBV7-9
CDR3: CASSPGVGNQPQHF
DNA: TGTGCCAGCAGCCCCGGGGTGGGCAATCAGCCCCAGCATTTT

J: TRBJ1-1
size: .
D: .
V: TRBV9
CDR3: CASSPSGGITEAFF
DNA: TGTGCCAGCAGCCCCTCCGGTGGCATCACTGAAGCTTTCTTT

J: TRBJ1-2
size: .
D: .
V: TRBV28
CDR3: CASSSQPGIGLGYTF
DNA: TGTGCCAGCAGTTCCCAACCGGGGATCGGGCTCGGCTACACCTTC

J: TRBJ2-1
size: .
D: .
V: TRBV27
CDR3: CASTPSRRYNEQFF
DNA: TGTGCCAGCACTCCCTCTCGGAGATACAATGAGCAGTTCTTC

J: TRBJ2-7
size: .
D: .
V: TRBV19
CDR3: CASPWGEHRDPYEQYF
DNA: TGTGCCAGCCCCTGGGGGGAACACAGGGATCCCTACGAGCAGTACTTC